This T cell receptor (beta chain) was sequenced in a study of blood T cell repertoires in COVID-19 (TCRdb year 2020). With regard to the full study: The collaborator samples originated in the United States, Italy and Spain and spanned the acute and convalescent phases of COVID-19. Nearly every sample came with metadata listing a de-identified subject ID, COVID-19 status, age in years and sex. Where HLA class I and class II types were available, the types were taken from metadata supplied by the sample provider, not from assay-based typing. The prospective study material was composed of cDNA or gDNA derived from T cells, B-cell-depleted T cells, or PBMCs. Subjects who had been exposed to COVID-19, were actively infected with it, or had recovered from it provided the deeply sampled blood TCRbeta repertoires that made up the dataset. The samples were drawn from the first 160 participants of the ongoing ImmuneRACE study and from more than 1,000 subjects provided by 6 global collaborators. The repertoires were released in a freely available public database meant as a resource for research on the immune response to SARS-CoV-2.

Overall results and qualifications from the work: How much clinical and demographic metadata was included differed by source and by participant, and the metadata was provided uncurated.

Trimming takes 3 bases off V and 0 bases off J; junction bases not matched to a gene: 7. The CDR3, cysteine through phenylalanine, is 15 amino acids long. The DNA shown is the 45-base CDR3, in frame from base 1. The germline V gene yields SQVTM for CDR1 and ANQGSEA for CDR2. TCRbeta CDR3 regions were amplified from genomic DNA using the immunoSEQ Assay, a bias-controlled multiplex PCR. The paper's processing steps were these. The number of nucleated cells in each sample was estimated from the amplification of reference gene primers within the assay. To quantify the absolute abundance of each unique TCRbeta CDR3 rearrangement, sequence reads were collapsed and filtered. For each sample, productive Simpson clonality was calculated as the square root of Simpson's diversity index over productive rearrangements. As stored in TCRdb, this immuneACCESS dataset retains in-frame rearrangements with V and J assigned. A fraction of the clones does not appear; measured against another copy, unresolved V genes explain less than half of the discrepancy, and the remainder lacks a known reason. The V and J calls and clone size are taken from that table; D and trimming were inferred from the DNA. Across this sample there are 25,000 or so clones, with approximately 86% seen only once. The ten largest clonotypes hold over 15% of the sample.

A remark on this clone: No cognate antigen has been identified for it. No per-base quality is available; no much larger clone lies one base away.

The collaborating institutions used their own protocols to collect whole blood in K2EDTA tubes. For TCRbeta analysis, collaborator samples were shipped as frozen whole blood, as isolated PBMCs, or as DNA extracted from either sample type. The rearranged segments are TRBV29-1 and TRBJ1-2, with TRBD1 matching 7 junction bases. The source of this sequence is a human donor with acute or convalescent COVID-19. The donor label of this sample is uncertain. The sample consisted of peripheral blood. Here is the DNA: TGCAGCGTTGAGGGAGGACAGGAGTCTAACTATGGCTACACCTTC. Translation gives CSVEGGQESNYGYTF. With the rest looked up from the reference TRBV29-1 and TRBJ1-2 genes rather than sequenced, the full variable domain is SAVISQKPSRDICQRGTSLTIQCQVDSQVTMMFWYRQQPGQSLTLIATANQGSEATYESGFVIDKFPISRPNLTFSTLTVSNMSPEDSSIYLCSVEGGQESNYGYTFGSGTRLTVV.